This TCR beta chain was found in a study of T-cell reconstitution after alpha-beta-depleted transplantation in children. Preparation of the TCRbeta library used unique molecular identifiers. TCRdb independently ran MiXCR on the PCR reads; one entry per CDR3 protein. The table records approximately 510,000 distinct CDR3 sequences, about a sixth of them present only once. Regarding this clonotype: The junction differs from germline at one of its ends, possibly a read error.

Germline V CDR1 and CDR2: SGHTA, FQGTGA. The CDR3 sequence is 14 residues long. J is TRBJ1-1 and V is TRBV7-3; tentatively, D is TRBD1 (6 bases). This TCR came from a human donor who donated a stem cell graft to a child with acute lymphoblastic leukemia. Sequenced material: PBMCs from the stem cell graft donor, taken from the stem cell graft. CDR3 in DNA: TGTGCCGGCAGCTTATTTCAGGGGCTAACTGAAGCTTTCTTT. This sequence encodes CAGSLFQGLTEAFF. The entire variable domain, with the rest obtained from reference TRBV7-3 and TRBJ1-1, is as follows: GAGVSQTPSNKVTEKGKYVELRCDPISGHTALYWYRQSLGQGPEFLIYFQGTGAADDSGLPNDRFFAVRPEGSVSTLKIQRTERGDSAVYLCAGSLFQGLTEAFFGQGTRLTVV.